This T cell receptor beta chain was sequenced during a study of T cell changes during pregnancy in multiple sclerosis. Clones were sequenced by immunoSEQ multiplex PCR, and TCRdb holds only the in-frame ones, with some missing. Of tens of thousands of clones listed, around 93% were seen once; the top ten hold approximately 2.5%. The material sequenced was peripheral blood, taken in the second trimester of pregnancy. The receptor comes from a female donor with multiple sclerosis, enrolled in a pregnancy study.

CDR3 sequence (DNA): TGTGCCACCAGCAGAGATCGGACAGGAGTAAGCACAGATACGCAGTATTTT. Translating it yields CATSRDRTGVSTDTQYF. This chain uses TRBV15 with TRBJ2-3; 7 nucleotides line up with TRBD1. In germline, CDR1 is LNHNV, CDR2 YYDKDF (reference sequence). The CDR3 covers 17 residues. V lost 0 bases and J lost 0; bases outside the gene matches: 6.